This is a list of T cell receptor beta chains from one sample in a study of high-grade serous ovarian cancer treatment subgroups. The repertoire was sequenced with immunoSEQ multiplex PCR; TCRdb's copy has only in-frame clones and lacks some. The data hold around 4,500 clones, with roughly 82% observed a single time. Sequencing used tumor tissue. These receptors came from a human donor with high-grade serous ovarian cancer. Each CDR3 is given with its conserved first and last residue. A D gene is named only where the DNA matches it firmly. Clone size, where shown, is once, few, many, or a class for clones that have expanded.

clone_size,v_call,j_call,d_call,cdr3_nt,cdr3_aa
NA,TRBV15,TRBJ2-5,TRBD2,TGTGCCACCAGCACCACTATTAGCGGGCACCAAGAGACCCAGTACTTC,CATSTTISGHQETQYF
once,TRBV15,TRBJ1-2,NA,TGTGCCACCAGCAGAGATCGGCATTATGGCTACACCTTC,CATSRDRHYGYTF
NA,TRBV5-1,TRBJ1-1,NA,TGCGCCAGCAGCCCACTCCGATCAGGGGATACTGAAGCTTTCTTT,CASSPLRSGDTEAFF
NA,TRBV7-8,TRBJ2-7,NA,TGTGCCAGCAGCCCCCACCCTACGGGCAGGGGGGACGTCGCTACCTACGAGCAGTACTTC,CASSPHPTGRGDVATYEQYF
NA,TRBV30,TRBJ2-2,TRBD1,TGTGCCCGCGGGACAGGAAGGCCCGGGGAGCTGTTTTTT,CARGTGRPGELFF
NA,TRBV2,TRBJ1-5,NA,TGTGCCAGCAGTGAAGCGCGAGACGGGCCCCAGCATTTT,CASSEARDGPQHF
NA,TRBV5-1,TRBJ2-3,TRBD1,TGCGCCAGTTCCCGGGACAGCAGCACAGATACGCAGTATTTT,CASSRDSSTDTQYF
NA,TRBV5-5,TRBJ1-1,NA,TGTGCCAGAAGCTTCCACCTCCCCACGAACACTGAAGCTTTCTTT,CARSFHLPTNTEAFF
NA,TRBV5-4,TRBJ2-1,TRBD1,TGTGCCAGCAGCTCCTTGAGGACAGGGCTCTACAATGAGCAGTTCTTC,CASSSLRTGLYNEQFF
NA,TRBV10-3,TRBJ2-2,TRBD2,TGTGCCATCAGGCCCTCCCCGGGACTAGCGGACACCGGGGAGCTGTTTTTT,CAIRPSPGLADTGELFF
NA,TRBV11-2,TRBJ1-2,NA,TGTGCCAGCAGCTTAGAGTCTGGGGCTAGGGGGATTACCTTC,CASSLESGARGITF
few,TRBV6-6,TRBJ2-2,NA,TGTGCCGGCTCTGGCGGGAACACCGGGGAGCTGTTTTTT,CAGSGGNTGELFF
once,TRBV14,TRBJ1-2,NA,TGTGCCAGCAGCCAAGATTTGGGGGGCAACTATGGCTACACCTTC,CASSQDLGGNYGYTF
NA,TRBV10-2,TRBJ2-7,TRBD1,TGCGCCAGCAGTGGCTGGGACAGCTACGAGCAGTACTTC,CASSGWDSYEQYF
NA,TRBV27,TRBJ2-3,TRBD1,TGTGCCAGCAGTTTATCGCCCCGGGACAGGGGGCGTTACAGCACAGATACGCAGTATTTT,CASSLSPRDRGRYSTDTQYF
NA,TRBV11-2,TRBJ2-1,TRBD2,TGTGCCAGCAGCTTAGCGGGGGGACGTTTCAATGAGCAGTTCTTC,CASSLAGGRFNEQFF
NA,TRBV7-2,TRBJ2-1,TRBD1,TGTGCCAGCAGCTTAGTTTGGGCGACAGGGGGATTGGGTGAGCAGTTCTTC,CASSLVWATGGLGEQFF
NA,TRBV6-5,TRBJ1-1,NA,TGTGCCACCGAGGTCGGATCTGAAGCTTTCTTT,CATEVGSEAFF
NA,TRBV9,TRBJ2-2,NA,TGTGCCAGCAGCGGGACTCCTGCGAACACCGGGGAGCTGTTTTTT,CASSGTPANTGELFF
NA,TRBV5-4,TRBJ2-5,NA,TGTGCCAGCAGCCCGTCGATAGCTCCCCAAGAGACCCAGTACTTC,CASSPSIAPQETQYF
NA,TRBV5-6,TRBJ2-1,NA,TGTGCCAGCAGCTTGGCCGGGGGACAGTACAATGAGCAGTTCTTC,CASSLAGGQYNEQFF
NA,TRBV2,TRBJ1-1,NA,TGTGCCGGGACGCCGGACCTGAACACTGAAGCTTTCTTT,CAGTPDLNTEAFF
NA,TRBV2,TRBJ1-1,NA,TGTGCCAGCAGTGCTCTGTCGGGTATGAACACTGAAGCTTTCTTT,CASSALSGMNTEAFF